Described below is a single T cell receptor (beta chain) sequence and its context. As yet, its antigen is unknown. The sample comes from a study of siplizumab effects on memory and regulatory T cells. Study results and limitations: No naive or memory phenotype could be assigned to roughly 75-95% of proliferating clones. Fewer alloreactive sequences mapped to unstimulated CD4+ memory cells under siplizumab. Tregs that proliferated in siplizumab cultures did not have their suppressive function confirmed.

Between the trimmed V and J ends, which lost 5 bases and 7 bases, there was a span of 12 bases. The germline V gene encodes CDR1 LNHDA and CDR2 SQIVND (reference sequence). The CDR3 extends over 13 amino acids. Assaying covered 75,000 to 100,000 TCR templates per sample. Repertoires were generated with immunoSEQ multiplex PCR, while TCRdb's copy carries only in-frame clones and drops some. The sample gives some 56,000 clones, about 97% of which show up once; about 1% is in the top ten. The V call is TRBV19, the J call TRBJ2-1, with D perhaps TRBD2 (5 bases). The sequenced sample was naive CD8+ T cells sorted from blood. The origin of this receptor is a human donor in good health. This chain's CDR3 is CASSGSLSNEQFF. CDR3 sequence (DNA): TGTGCCAGTAGTGGGAGTCTTTCAAATGAGCAGTTCTTC.